This T cell receptor (beta chain) was observed in a study of blood T cell repertoires in COVID-19 (dated by TCRdb to between 2020 and 2021). Some background on the complete study: The collaborator samples originated in the United States, Italy and Spain and spanned the acute and convalescent phases of COVID-19. The prospective study material was composed of cDNA or gDNA derived from T cells, B-cell-depleted T cells, or PBMCs. The dataset comprised deeply sampled blood TCRbeta repertoires from subjects exposed to, actively infected with, or recovered from COVID-19. The repertoires were released in a freely available public database meant as a resource for research on the immune response to SARS-CoV-2. The samples were drawn from two sources: the first 160 participants of the ongoing ImmuneRACE study, and 1,000 to 1,500 subjects contributed by 6 global collaborators. Nearly every sample came with metadata listing a de-identified subject ID, COVID-19 status, age in years and sex. HLA class I and class II types, where available, came from metadata supplied by the sample provider rather than from assay-based typing. Results and caveats for the whole study, not just this receptor: The quantity of clinical and demographic metadata differed by source and by participant and was supplied without curation.

The immunoSEQ Assay, a bias-controlled multiplex PCR, was used to amplify TCRbeta CDR3 regions from genomic DNA. The original pipeline was this. The number of nucleated cells in each sample was estimated from the amplification of reference gene primers within the assay. To quantify the absolute abundance of each unique TCRbeta CDR3 rearrangement, sequence reads were collapsed and filtered. For each sample, productive Simpson clonality was calculated by taking the square root of Simpson's diversity index across productive rearrangements. Imported from immuneACCESS, the table was reduced by TCRdb to in-frame sequences with V and J called. These copies leave out some clones; in studies compared against another copy, an unresolved V gene accounts for under half, and the cause of the remainder is not known. That table is the source of V, J and clone size, and D and trimming were worked out from the DNA. A total of about 260,000 clones appear in this sample, 88% of them only once. The top ten hold under 4.5% of the sample.

This clone has more than one count but fewer than ten. Its antigen is unknown. No per-base quality is available; no much larger clone lies one base away. Trimming removed 4 bases from V and 0 bases from J; the gene matches leave 5 bases unexplained. CDR1 and CDR2 are read off the germline V gene (reference sequence) as LGHDT and YNNKEL. Including cysteine and phenylalanine, the CDR3 has 16 amino acids. Of the read, only the CDR3 DNA is kept; its 48 bases are in frame from base 1. A second Seattle source provided samples from volunteer blood donors who had recovered from COVID-19. Whole blood was collected in K2EDTA tubes by collaborating institutions according to the institutions' own protocols. For TCRbeta analysis, collaborators shipped samples as frozen whole blood, isolated PBMCs, or DNA extracted from either of those sample types.

The TCR was taken from a man in his sixties who had recovered from COVID-19. Material for sequencing was peripheral blood. The chain is assembled from TRBV3-1 (or the pseudogene TRBV3-2) and TRBJ2-2; 7 bases in the junction line up with TRBD1. The CDR3 sequence is CASSPWTGANTGELFF. At the DNA level, the sequence is TGTGCCAGCAGCCCTTGGACAGGCGCGAACACCGGGGAGCTGTTTTTT.